The 31 T cell receptor beta chains given below trace back to one sample, sequenced in a study of breast tumors, draining lymph nodes, adjacent tissues. TCRdb used MiXCR to reprocess the multiplex PCR reads, holding one entry per CDR3 protein. The sample lists about 22,000 distinct CDR3 sequences; under 60% were seen once. Sequencing was carried out using breast tumor tissue. Receptors originate from a female donor with breast cancer. Some clones in this sample may be carry-over from other donors' samples.

The gene calls are TRBV7-9 and TRBJ1-6; D possibly corresponds to TRBD1 (5 bases). Germline CDR1 and CDR2: SEHNR and FQNEAQ (reference sequence). The germline V and J ends were trimmed by 4 bases and 14 bases, with 24 bases remaining between them. The CDR3 extends over 16 amino acids. Here the CDR3 reads CASSYLGTSTVSALHF. CDR3 nucleotide sequence: TGTGCCAGCAGCTACCTCGGGACTTCGACGGTGTCAGCCCTCCACTTT. Filled out from reference TRBV7-9 and TRBJ1-6, the complete variable domain reads DTGVSQNPRHKITKRGQNVTFRCDPISEHNRLYWYRQTLGQGPEFLTYFQNEAQLEKSRLLSDRFSAERPKGSFSTLEIQRTEQGDSAMYLCASSYLGTSTVSALHFGNGTRLTVT.

V is TRBV20-1 and J is TRBJ2-7, with 11 nucleotides matching TRBD2. J lost 1 base, V lost 6 bases, and 5 bases had no gene match. Germline V CDR1 and CDR2: DFQATT, SNEGSKA (reference sequence). The CDR3 is 14 amino acids. Here the CDR3 DNA reads TGCAGTGCACCGGGACTAGCGGTGTCCTACGAGCAGTACTTC. The encoded protein is CSAPGLAVSYEQYF.

This clonotype was counted a single time. V usage is TRBV29-1 and J usage is TRBJ2-3, with D maybe TRBD2 (7 bases). This CDR3 comprises 15 residues. The germline gives CDR1 SQVTM, CDR2 ANQGSEA. V was shortened by 4 bases and J by 0 bases, with 14 bases between the two germline ends. Written as DNA, the CDR3 is TGCAGCGTTGCACGCGGGGGCGTTAGCACAGATACGCAGTATTTT. It encodes CSVARGGVSTDTQYF.

The V gene is TRBV10-2, the J gene TRBJ2-7; a weak D match, TRBD1 (5 bases). Germline V gene lookup returns CDR1 WSHSY and CDR2 SAAADI. The CDR3 is made up of 14 amino acids. Between the trimmed V and J ends, which lost 5 bases and 3 bases, there was a span of 14 bases. Here the CDR3 reads CASSLAGHNYEQYF. The CDR3 DNA sequence: TGCGCCAGCAGTTTAGCCGGACACAACTACGAGCAGTACTTC.

In the case of this clonotype: No conserved phenylalanine or tryptophan is present at the end of the CDR3, so a read error is the likely explanation. V gene TRBV24-1 combines with J gene TRBJ1-5; unclear D gene. The CDR3 contains 16 residues. The V end lost 7 bases, the J end lost 7 bases, and 22 bases lay between the germline ends. CDR1 KGHDR and CDR2 SFDVKD come from the germline V gene. The DNA of the CDR3 is TGTGCCACCAGCGACCCAGCTCGTCCGGGCGGGCAGCCCCAGCATTTG. It specifies CATSDPARPGGQPQHL.

This clonotype was recorded once. The chain has TRBV20-1 and TRBJ1-4, with unresolved D. Germline V gene data show CDR1 as DFQATT and CDR2 as SNEGSKA (reference sequence). CDR3 length equals 14 residues. The V gene lost 3 bases and the J gene lost 0 bases, with 8 bases spanning the gap. The chain's CDR3 is CSASSTATNEKLFF. The CDR3 DNA is TGCAGTGCTAGTAGCACAGCAACTAATGAAAAACTGTTTTTT.

By frequency in the sample, this clonotype is medium-sized (0.01 to 0.1%). This chain uses TRBV7-9 with TRBJ2-7, with D tentatively TRBD2 (7 bases). V lost 7 bases and J lost 0, with 16 bases in between. This CDR3 has 15 amino acids. Per germline, CDR1 SEHNR and CDR2 FQNEAQ (reference sequence). As DNA, the CDR3 is TGTGCCAGCATTCCCAACGGGGGGCGCTCCTACGAGCAGTACTTC. This translates into CASIPNGGRSYEQYF.

This clonotype is a singleton in its sample. V and J are TRBV12-3 or TRBV12-4 and TRBJ2-2; no firm D call. CDR3 length: 14 residues. V gave up 6 bases and J gave up 7 bases, with 15 bases separating them. The CDR3 region is CASRLDLEYGELFF. The DNA for the CDR3 is TGTGCCAGCAGGCTCGACCTTGAATACGGGGAGCTGTTTTTT.

The chain uses TRBV9 and TRBJ1-2; 11 nucleotides match TRBD1. Germline trimming cut 4 bases from V and 4 bases from J; bases unmatched to any gene: 6. The germline V gene has CDR1 SGDLS and CDR2 YYNGEE. The CDR3 has 15 amino acids. CDR3 amino acids: CASSQADRGPYGYTF. The CDR3 nucleotides are TGTGCCAGCAGCCAAGCGGACAGGGGGCCCTATGGCTACACCTTC.

This clonotype was seen many times. V usage is TRBV6-1 and J usage is TRBJ2-1; perhaps TRBD2 as D (6 bases). CDR1 is MNHNS and CDR2 is SASEGT in the germline V gene. V gave up 4 bases and J gave up 5 bases, with 15 bases separating them. The CDR3 is 15 amino acids. In nucleotides, the CDR3 is TGTGCCAGCAGTGTTCTAGCGACTTATAACAATGAGCAGTTCTTC. Encoded protein: CASSVLATYNNEQFF.

There are many counts of this clonotype. This may be a read error, as it is one base from a much larger clone. This chain uses TRBV20-1 with TRBJ1-2, with TRBD1 as a possible D gene (5 bases). CDR1 DFQATT and CDR2 SNEGSKA come from the germline V gene (reference sequence). CDR3 length: 12 residues. CDR3 loop: CSAPGRTYGSPF. The CDR3 DNA follows: TGCAGTGCCCCGGGACGGACCTATGGCTCCCCCTTC.

The chain links TRBV6-1 to TRBJ1-5; TRBD1 matches at 9 bases. CDR1 is MNHNS and CDR2 is SASEGT in the germline V gene. The V and J ends lost 9 bases and 6 bases, in that order; junction bases with no gene match: 12. The CDR3 has 15 residues. CDR3 coding DNA: TGTGCCAGTCTCAGGGGGGGACAGGGAACTCAGCCCCAGCATTTT. Its protein is CASLRGGQGTQPQHF.

This clonotype occurred many times. V gene TRBV19 combines with J gene TRBJ2-5, with 8 positions matching TRBD1. Germline CDR1 and CDR2: LNHDA and SQIVND (reference sequence). V lost 4 bases, J lost 5 bases, and 3 bases stayed unmatched. The CDR3 totals 13 residues. CDR3 DNA: TGTGCCAGTAGTACAGGGGGCAGGGAGACCCAGTACTTC. Translating gives CASSTGGRETQYF. Full variable domain (rest looked up from reference TRBV19 and TRBJ2-5): DGGITQSPKYLFRKEGQNVTLSCEQNLNHDAMYWYRQDPGQGLRLIYYSQIVNDFQKGDIAEGYSVSREKKESFPLTVTSAQKNPTAFYLCASSTGGRETQYFGPGTRLLVL.

The chain carries TRBV27 and TRBJ1-6; 8 positions agree with TRBD1. V dropped 6 bases and J dropped 10; count of bases not matched to a gene: 17. The CDR3 contains 17 residues. The V gene's germline CDR1 is MNHEY and CDR2 SMNVEV (reference sequence). CDR3 coding DNA: TGTGCCAGCAGCGTACAAAACCCAGGGGGCGTTTGGTCACCCCTCCACTTT. Amino acid sequence: CASSVQNPGGVWSPLHF.

The V gene is TRBV29-1, the J gene TRBJ2-3, with 11 nucleotides matching TRBD2. The germline V gene has CDR1 SQVTM and CDR2 ANQGSEA. J lost 3 bases, V lost 7 bases, and 6 bases had no gene match. This CDR3 comprises 14 residues. CDR3 residues: CSAALAGGTDTQYF. The CDR3, as DNA: TGCAGCGCCGCCCTAGCGGGGGGAACAGATACGCAGTATTTT.

About this clonotype: A read error is possible here, since a much larger clone lies one base away. The rearrangement joins TRBV20-1 to TRBJ1-2; no clear D. Germline loops: CDR1 DFQATT, CDR2 SNEGSKA (reference sequence). The CDR3 is 14 residues long. DNA for the CDR3: TGCAGTGCCGCACCCAGTTCCCAAACTTCGGGCTACGCCTTC. Translated, it gives CSAAPSSQTSGYAF.

This clonotype has a count of ten or more. The chain carries TRBV6-5 and TRBJ2-3; no firm D call. V was shortened by 5 bases and J by 0 bases, with 12 bases between the two germline ends. CDR3 length: 15 amino acids. Germline assignment: CDR1 MNHEY and CDR2 SVGAGI. DNA of the CDR3: TGTGCCAGCAGTCACGTCCGGGCTAGCACAGATACGCAGTATTTT. Protein: CASSHVRASTDTQYF.

The genes are TRBV20-1 and TRBJ2-7; 10 nucleotides agree with TRBD2. V shed 7 bases, J shed 4 bases, and the junction held 4 bases outside the gene matches. CDR1 and CDR2 from the germline V gene are DFQATT and SNEGSKA (reference sequence). The CDR3 runs to 12 residues. The CDR3 protein is CSVSGRDYEQYF. CDR3 nucleotides: TGCAGTGTCAGCGGGAGGGATTACGAGCAGTACTTC.

At least ten counts were recorded for this clonotype. The chain employs TRBV5-1 and TRBJ2-5; tentatively, D is TRBD1 or TRBD2 (5 bases each). Trimming stripped 2 bases from V and 8 bases from J, with 16 bases between. The length of the CDR3 is 14 residues. CDR1 and CDR2 from the germline V gene are SGHRS and YFSETQ. The CDR3 spells CASSFGQAGDTQYF. In DNA form, the CDR3 reads TGCGCCAGCAGCTTCGGACAAGCTGGGGACACCCAGTACTTC.

This clonotype was seen ten or more times. A much larger clone differs by one base, so this may be a read error. The chain has TRBV5-5 and TRBJ2-1; D may match TRBD1 or TRBD2 (5 bases each). V was trimmed by 4 bases and J by 8 bases, leaving 31 bases between them. The germline V gene encodes CDR1 SGHKS and CDR2 YYEKEE (reference sequence). This CDR3 spans 19 amino acids. Here the CDR3 DNA reads TGTGCCAGCAGCGGAGTGGACACGGGGCGAACGGGGTATGACCATGAGCAGTTCTTC. Protein: CASSGVDTGRTGYDHEQFF.

This clonotype has just one count. The chain carries TRBV7-9 and TRBJ2-3; 9 positions agree with TRBD1. After removal of 5 bases from V and 2 bases from J, the junction contained 8 bases not matched to a gene. Germline CDR1 reads SEHNR; CDR2 reads FQNEAQ (reference sequence). This CDR3 region has 16 residues. Here the CDR3 reads CASSTPTGGHTDTQYF. The CDR3, as DNA: TGTGCCAGCAGCACACCAACAGGGGGCCACACAGATACGCAGTATTTT.

The chain joins TRBV19 to TRBJ2-7; possibly TRBD1 or TRBD2 for D (5 bases each). Germline V gives CDR1 LNHDA, CDR2 SQIVND (reference sequence). CDR3 length: 17 amino acids. V lost 3 bases, J lost 4 bases, and 22 bases lay in between. The CDR3 DNA follows: TGTGCCAGTAGTATGGCCCCCCCCGGGACGGAGGTTTACGAGCAGTACTTC. Its translation is CASSMAPPGTEVYEQYF. The complete variable domain, with remaining parts taken from reference TRBV19 and TRBJ2-7, reads DGGITQSPKYLFRKEGQNVTLSCEQNLNHDAMYWYRQDPGQGLRLIYYSQIVNDFQKGDIAEGYSVSREKKESFPLTVTSAQKNPTAFYLCASSMAPPGTEVYEQYFGPGTRLTVT.

J is TRBJ1-1 and V is TRBV29-1; a possible D gene is TRBD1 (5 bases). This CDR3 is 12 amino acids long. V gave up 7 bases and J gave up 3 bases, with 12 bases separating them. CDR1 and CDR2 from the germline V gene are SQVTM and ANQGSEA. The CDR3 loop is CSAGDGHTEAFF. In nucleotides, the CDR3 is TGCAGCGCCGGGGACGGTCACACTGAAGCTTTCTTT.

The chain is built from TRBV11-3 and TRBJ2-2; D perhaps matches TRBD2 (5 bases). The CDR3 has 16 residues. CDR1 SGHNT and CDR2 YENEEA come from the germline V gene. Trimming pared 2 bases from V and 1 base from J, leaving 11 bases between. The CDR3 region has the DNA TGTGCCAGCAGCTTACATCACGCGGGGAACACCGGGGAGCTGTTTTTT. It translates to CASSLHHAGNTGELFF.

The CDR3 spells CASSLGGYGYEQYF. The DNA for the CDR3 is TGTGCCAGCAGTTTAGGGGGCTATGGCTACGAGCAGTACTTC. The chain employs TRBV12-3 or TRBV12-4 and TRBJ2-7, with D perhaps matching TRBD1 (5 bases). This CDR3 comprises 14 residues. Trimming took 1 base from V and 3 from J, leaving 10 bases between them.

In its sample, this clonotype is medium-sized. This CDR3 is CASSRDSSGNTIYF. The CDR3 nucleotides are TGTGCCAGCAGCCGTGACAGCTCTGGAAACACCATATATTTT. This chain uses TRBV7-9 with TRBJ1-3; TRBD1 is a possible D gene (5 bases). There are 14 residues in the CDR3. The V gene's germline CDR1 is SEHNR and CDR2 FQNEAQ (reference sequence). V was pared by 5 bases and J by 0 bases, with 8 bases between.

Worth noting for this clonotype: A junction boundary mismatches the germline segment, possibly from a read error. The V gene is TRBV5-1, the J gene TRBJ1-5, with no clear D. The CDR3 consists of 13 residues. Per the germline V gene, CDR1 is SGHRS and CDR2 is YFSETQ. CDR3 region: CASSFDLNQPQHF. CDR3 in DNA: TGTGCCAGCAGCTTCGACCTCAATCAGCCCCAGCATTTT.

The chain couples TRBV4-1 to TRBJ2-1, with D possibly TRBD2 on 5 matching bases. The CDR3 is 18 amino acids. CDR1 and CDR2 from the germline V gene are MGHRA and YSYEKL. The V and J ends lost 0 bases and 3 bases respectively, with 18 bases between them. In DNA form, the CDR3 reads TGCGCCAGCAGCCAAGAGGAAGGGAGAGACTACTACTACAATGAGCAGTTCTTC. Translation: CASSQEEGRDYYYNEQFF.

The chain joins TRBV29-1 to TRBJ2-5; D ambiguous. The length of the CDR3 is 13 residues. The V gene's germline CDR1 is SQVTM and CDR2 ANQGSEA. Trimming took 2 bases from V and 3 from J, leaving 10 bases between them. CDR3 in DNA: TGCAGCGTTGAAAGGGCAGGAAAAGAGACCCAGTACTTC. This translates into CSVERAGKETQYF.

The V gene is TRBV5-1, the J gene TRBJ1-1, with D maybe TRBD1 (6 bases). V was clipped by 4 bases and J by 1 base, with 8 bases between them. Germline CDR1 SGHRS, CDR2 YFSETQ. The CDR3 is 13 residues long. In DNA, the CDR3 is TGCGCCAGCAGCCCGGGACAGAACACTGAAGCTTTCTTT. The encoded protein is CASSPGQNTEAFF. Using reference TRBV5-1 and TRBJ1-1 for the parts outside the CDR3, the full variable domain is KAGVTQTPRYLIKTRGQQVTLSCSPISGHRSVSWYQQTPGQGLQFLFEYFSETQRNKGNFPGRFSGRQFSNSRSEMNVSTLELGDSALYLCASSPGQNTEAFFGQGTRLTVV.

The rearrangement joins TRBV15 to TRBJ2-2; no firm D call. Germline-derived CDR1 and CDR2 are LNHNV and YYDKDF (reference sequence). Between the trimmed V and J ends, which lost 0 bases and 8 bases, there was a span of 13 bases. This CDR3 spans 15 amino acids. DNA of the CDR3: TGTGCCACCAGCAGAGATGGGCGAGCGTCGGGGGAGCTGTTTTTT. Translating it yields CATSRDGRASGELFF.